These 20 T cell receptor beta chains share one sample of origin, sequenced in a study of blood T cells in healthy people across ages. Primers used in a second PCR of roughly 7 to 11 cycles were a sample-barcoded 5' primer and a J-beta primer mix. One entry per CDR3 protein, called by TCRdb with MiXCR from the 5' RACE reads. The sample lists around 1,500,000 distinct CDR3 sequences, 40% to 50% occurring once. Material: blood. The receptor set was obtained from a woman under 30 in good health.

This clonotype was observed a few times. CDR3 sequence reads: CASSHERGPAMSKETQYF. For the CDR3, the DNA is TGTGCCAGCAGTCACGAGAGGGGGCCAGCAATGTCAAAAGAGACCCAGTACTTC. The rearrangement links TRBV5-6 to TRBJ2-5, with 7 bases matching TRBD1. V lost 5 bases to trimming and J lost 3 bases; unmatched junction nucleotides: 19. The CDR3 loop spans 18 amino acids. Germline lookup yields CDR1 SGHDT and CDR2 YYEEEE.

This chain joins TRBV20-1 and TRBJ2-7; no firm D call. Looked up from germline, CDR1 is DFQATT and CDR2 is SNEGSKA (reference sequence). This CDR3 is 13 amino acids long. V shed 2 bases and J shed 1 base, with 9 bases lying between them. DNA of the CDR3: TGCAGTGCTAGACTCGGGTGGTCCTACGAGCAGTACTTC. Amino acid sequence: CSARLGWSYEQYF.

This clonotype has only a few counts. V and J are TRBV28 and TRBJ2-7, with D perhaps TRBD1 (6 bases). The V end was cut by 6 bases, the J end by 2 bases, with 14 bases between. The germline V gene encodes CDR1 MDHEN and CDR2 SYDVKM. The CDR3 runs to 14 residues. CDR3 region: CASSLQGSAYEQYF. The CDR3, as DNA: TGTGCCAGCAGCCTACAGGGTTCTGCCTACGAGCAGTACTTC.

This clonotype appeared a single time. V and J are TRBV16 and TRBJ1-1, with D perhaps matching TRBD1 (6 bases). Germline values: CDR1 KGHSY, CDR2 FQNENV. V lost 5 bases and J 3 bases, leaving 13 bases between the germline ends. This CDR3 is built from 14 residues. CDR3 sequence: CASSSPGADTEAFF. DNA of the CDR3: TGTGCCAGCAGCTCTCCAGGGGCAGACACTGAAGCTTTCTTT. The full variable domain, rest sourced from reference TRBV16 and TRBJ1-1, is GEEVAQTPKHLVRGEGQKAKLYCAPIKGHSYVFWYQQVLKNEFKFLISFQNENVFDETGMPKERFSAKCLPNSPCSLEIQATKLEDSAVYFCASSSPGADTEAFFGQGTRLTVV.

In its sample, this clonotype was seen a few times. CDR3 protein: CSAKGQGPYEQYF. CDR3 nucleotides: TGCAGTGCTAAGGGACAGGGGCCCTACGAGCAGTACTTC. The V gene is TRBV20-1, the J gene TRBJ2-7, with 10 bases aligning to TRBD1. The CDR3 length is 13 residues. Germline loops: CDR1 DFQATT, CDR2 SNEGSKA (reference sequence). The ends lost 4 bases at V and 2 bases at J; junction bases unmatched: 2.

V and J are TRBV7-9 and TRBJ1-4, with a weak D call TRBD1 (6 bases). Germline CDR1 reads SEHNR; CDR2 reads FQNEAQ (reference sequence). The CDR3 is 18 residues long. Trimming took off 5 bases at V and 0 bases at J, with 19 bases between the two ends. CDR3 coding DNA: TGTGCCAGCAGCACCATATACAGGGTGGAGGCAACTAATGAAAAACTGTTTTTT. This encodes CASSTIYRVEATNEKLFF.

In this sample, this clonotype turned up once. The chain employs TRBV10-2 and TRBJ1-3; D uncertain. The ends were cut back, 0 bases at V and 0 bases at J, with 9 bases in the middle. Germline loops: CDR1 WSHSY, CDR2 SAAADI. This CDR3 region has 16 residues. CDR3 sequence: CASSESSHPSGNTIYF. For the CDR3, the DNA is TGCGCCAGCAGTGAGTCGTCTCATCCCTCTGGAAACACCATATATTTT.

The chain links TRBV29-1 to TRBJ2-7; no firm D call. Trimming took off 1 base at V and 3 bases at J, with 10 bases between the two ends. The CDR3 length is 13 residues. Germline V lookup: CDR1 SQVTM, CDR2 ANQGSEA. The CDR3 is CSVEAGTYYEQYF. In DNA form, the CDR3 reads TGCAGCGTTGAAGCGGGCACCTACTACGAGCAGTACTTC.

J is TRBJ2-7 and V is TRBV10-3, with 7 bases lining up with TRBD1. V was pared by 0 bases and J by 0 bases, with 2 bases of the junction left unmatched. This CDR3 is built from 15 residues. In germline, CDR1 is ENHRY, CDR2 SYGVKD. CDR3 coding DNA: TGTGCCATCAGTGAGTCCGGGACAGCCTCCTACGAGCAGTACTTC. Amino acid sequence: CAISESGTASYEQYF.

The chain uses TRBV9 and TRBJ2-1, with 15 nucleotides matching TRBD2. This CDR3 is 18 amino acids long. V shed 3 bases, J shed 6 bases, and the junction held 10 bases outside the gene matches. CDR1 and CDR2 (germline): SGDLS, YYNGEE. In DNA, the CDR3 is TGTGCCAGCAGCGCCCCGGGACTAGCGGGGGGTCTTGGCAATGAGCAGTTCTTC. Protein sequence: CASSAPGLAGGLGNEQFF.

This clonotype came up a few times. The chain has TRBV21-1 and TRBJ1-1; the table's D call TRBD1 went unverified against the DNA. TRBV21-1 is described as a pseudogene. The length of the CDR3 is 14 residues. The CDR3 nucleotides read TGTGCCAGCAGCAAGGTTGGGGGGATGGCTGAAGCTTTCTTT. This translates into CASSKVGGMAEAFF.

The chain employs TRBV27 and TRBJ2-1; D not resolved. The CDR3 extends over 14 amino acids. The V end lost 5 bases, the J end lost 0 bases, and 8 bases lay between the germline ends. Germline lookup yields CDR1 MNHEY and CDR2 SMNVEV (reference sequence). CDR3 amino acids: CASSPQFSYNEQFF. CDR3 bases: TGTGCCAGCAGTCCCCAGTTCTCCTACAATGAGCAGTTCTTC.

The rearrangement joins TRBV7-8 to TRBJ2-1; no firm D call. The CDR3 consists of 15 residues. Per the germline V gene, CDR1 is SGHVS and CDR2 is FQNEAQ. V shed 7 bases and J shed 4 bases, with 17 bases lying between them. The CDR3: CASNPRGGDYNEQFF. DNA of the CDR3: TGTGCCAGCAACCCTAGAGGTGGTGATTACAATGAGCAGTTCTTC.

The chain is built from TRBV6-6 and TRBJ2-7, with D hard to call. CDR1 MNHNY and CDR2 SVGAGI come from the germline V gene (reference sequence). The CDR3 runs 13 residues. V shed 6 bases and J shed 3 bases, with 12 bases lying between them. The DNA of the CDR3 is TGTGCCAGCAGGACCTCGAACGGCTACGAGCAGTACTTC. Translated: CASRTSNGYEQYF.

This chain connects TRBV4-1 to TRBJ2-2; D possibly corresponds to TRBD2 (5 bases). The CDR3 runs to 17 residues. The germline V and J ends were trimmed by 0 bases and 1 base, with 12 bases remaining between them. Germline V CDR1 and CDR2: MGHRA, YSYEKL. This CDR3 reads CASSQDRLAQNTGELFF. DNA for the CDR3: TGCGCCAGCAGCCAAGATAGATTAGCGCAGAACACCGGGGAGCTGTTTTTT.

With respect to this clonotype: This sequence may be a read error, since a much larger clone differs from it by one base. The chain links TRBV12-3 or TRBV12-4 to TRBJ2-7, with D perhaps matching TRBD1 (6 bases). This CDR3 is 15 amino acids long. CDR3 region: CASSLGQTLSDEQYF. The DNA for the CDR3 is TGTGCCAGCAGTCTCGGACAGACCCTCTCCGACGAGCAGTACTTC.

CDR3 protein: CASSYSHGKNQPQHF. As DNA, the CDR3 is TGTGCCAGCAGTTACTCGCACGGAAAGAATCAGCCCCAGCATTTT. The V call is TRBV6-5, the J call TRBJ1-5; no clear D. The CDR3 has 15 amino acids. Germline CDR1 reads MNHEY; CDR2 reads SVGAGI. Trimming took off 0 bases at V and 4 bases at J, with 10 bases between the two ends.

In this sample, this clonotype turned up a few times. The chain combines TRBV18 with TRBJ2-4; 13 nucleotides agree with TRBD2. The J call is in doubt because the DNA end fits TRBJ2-7 better. Germline V gene data show CDR1 as KGHSH and CDR2 as LQKENI. The length of the CDR3 is 16 residues. The CDR3 is CASSRNHGLAGDEQYF. The CDR3 nucleotides read TGTGCCAGCTCACGCAACCATGGACTAGCGGGAGACGAGCAGTACTTC.

This clonotype was observed a few times. A clone one base away is much larger, so this may be a read error. The rearrangement uses TRBV20-1 and TRBJ2-1; D unresolved. From germline, CDR1 is DFQATT and CDR2 SNEGSKA (reference sequence). CDR3 length: 11 residues. The CDR3 reads CIAREYNEQFF. In nucleotides, the CDR3 is TGCATTGCTAGAGAATACAATGAGCAGTTCTTC.

The chain joins TRBV28 to TRBJ2-1; the match to TRBD2 covers 9 bases. The CDR3 spans 14 residues. V dropped 3 bases and J dropped 10; count of bases not matched to a gene: 7. CDR1 MDHEN and CDR2 SYDVKM come from the germline V gene. DNA for the CDR3: TGTGCCAGCAGTTTTAGCGGGGGTCCGAAGGAGCAGTTCTTC. Its protein is CASSFSGGPKEQFF.